This T cell receptor (beta chain) derives from a study of T cells in localized non-small cell lung cancer. Assay: immunoSEQ multiplex PCR; the TCRdb copy retains only in-frame clones and omits some. The table records some 2,800 clones, approximately 31% of them present only once. This clone was counted a few times. The CDR3 is 13 residues long. V dropped 10 bases and J dropped 1; count of bases not matched to a gene: 8. Germline loops: CDR1 SGDLS, CDR2 YYNGEE. This sequence originates from a man aged 35 to 69 with stage I lung adenocarcinoma. V is TRBV9 and J is TRBJ2-7, with 7 bases lining up with TRBD2. Source: normal lung tissue next to the tumor, taken before any cancer treatment. CDR3 nucleotides: TGTGCCGGGCATCCGGGGGGTTCCTACGAGCAGTACTTC. Its translation: CAGHPGGSYEQYF. Full variable domain (rest looked up from reference TRBV9 and TRBJ2-7): DSGVTQTPKHLITATGQRVTLRCSPRSGDLSVYWYQQSLDQGLQFLIQYYNGEERAKGNILERFSAQQFPDLHSELNLSSLELGDSALYFCAGHPGGSYEQYFGPGTRLTVT.